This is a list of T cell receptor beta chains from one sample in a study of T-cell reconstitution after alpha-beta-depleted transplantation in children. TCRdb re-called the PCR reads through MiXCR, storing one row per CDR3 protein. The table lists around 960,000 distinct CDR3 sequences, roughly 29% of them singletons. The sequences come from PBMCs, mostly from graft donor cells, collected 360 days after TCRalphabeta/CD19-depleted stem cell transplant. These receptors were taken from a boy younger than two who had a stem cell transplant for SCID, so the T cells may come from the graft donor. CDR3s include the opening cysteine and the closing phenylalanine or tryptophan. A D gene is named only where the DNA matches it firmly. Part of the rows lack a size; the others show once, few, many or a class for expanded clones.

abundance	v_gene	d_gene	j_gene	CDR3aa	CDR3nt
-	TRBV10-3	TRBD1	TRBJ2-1	CAISGEGAEQFF	TGTGCCATCAGTGGCGAGGGGGCAGAGCAGTTCTTC
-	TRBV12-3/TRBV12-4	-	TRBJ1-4	CASSFLGLGEKLFF	TGTGCCAGCAGTTTCCTGGGATTAGGTGAAAAACTGTTTTTT
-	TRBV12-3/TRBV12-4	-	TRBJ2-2	CASSFFWPGELFF	TGTGCCAGCAGTTTCTTCTGGCCCGGGGAGCTGTTTTTT
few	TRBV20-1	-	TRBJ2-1	CSASAGRPYNEQFF	TGCAGTGCTAGCGCGGGAAGACCCTACAATGAGCAGTTCTTC
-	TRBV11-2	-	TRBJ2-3	CASSLGLGRTSSTDTQYF	TGTGCCAGCAGCTTAGGATTGGGGCGGACGTCTAGCACAGATACGCAGTATTTT
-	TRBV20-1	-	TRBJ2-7	CSATENSYKQYF	TGCAGTGCTACCGAGAACTCCTACAAGCAGTACTTC
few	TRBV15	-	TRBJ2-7	CATSRGPRGSSYEQYF	TGTGCCACCAGCAGAGGCCCCCGGGGAAGCTCCTACGAGCAGTACTTC
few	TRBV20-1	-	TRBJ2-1	CSARAQYNEQFF	TGCAGTGCTAGAGCCCAGTACAATGAGCAGTTCTTC
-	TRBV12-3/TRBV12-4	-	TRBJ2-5	CASSLVGEPQYF	TGTGCCAGCAGTTTAGTTGGTGAGCCCCAGTACTTC
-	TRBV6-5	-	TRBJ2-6	CASSYSEGVLTF	TGTGCCAGCAGTTACTCGGAGGGCGTCCTGACTTTC
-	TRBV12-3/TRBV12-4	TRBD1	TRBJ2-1	CASSSQGTSSYNEQFF	TGTGCCAGCAGTTCACAGGGGACAAGCTCCTACAATGAGCAGTTCTTC
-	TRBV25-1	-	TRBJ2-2	CASSDLPGELFF	TGTGCCAGCAGTGACCTACCCGGGGAGCTGTTTTTT
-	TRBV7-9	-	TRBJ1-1	CASSALDFGGAFF	TGTGCCAGCAGCGCCCTGGACTTCGGAGGGGCTTTCTTT
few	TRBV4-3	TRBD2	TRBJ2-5	CASSRGTSSFQETQYF	TGCGCCAGCAGCCGAGGGACTAGCAGCTTCCAAGAGACCCAGTACTTC
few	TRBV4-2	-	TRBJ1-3	CASSQDEAYTIYF	TGTGCCAGCAGCCAAGATGAGGCCTACACCATATATTTT
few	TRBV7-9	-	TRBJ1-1	CASSTQGRLNTEAFF	TGTGCCAGCAGCACCCAGGGACGGTTGAACACTGAAGCTTTCTTT
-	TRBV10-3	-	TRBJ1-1	CAISEGDPKAFF	TGTGCCATCAGCGAAGGGGACCCTAAAGCTTTCTTT
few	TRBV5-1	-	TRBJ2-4	CASSLLTGAQLAKNIQYF	TGCGCCAGCAGCTTGCTCACGGGGGCCCAGCTAGCCAAAAACATTCAGTACTTC
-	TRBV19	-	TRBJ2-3	CASTDGRGGTDTQYF	TGTGCCAGTACAGATGGCAGAGGGGGCACAGATACGCAGTATTTT
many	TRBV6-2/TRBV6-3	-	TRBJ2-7	CASSYRGLDSYEQYF	TGTGCCAGCAGTTACAGGGGACTGGATTCCTACGAGCAGTACTTC
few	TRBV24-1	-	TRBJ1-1	CATSDLDQGGTEAFF	TGTGCCACCAGTGATTTGGACCAAGGGGGCACTGAAGCTTTCTTT
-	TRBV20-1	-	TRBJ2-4	CSARVGGNIQYF	TGCAGTGCTAGAGTGGGCGGGAACATTCAGTACTTC
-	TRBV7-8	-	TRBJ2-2	CASSYYNRDLYGELFF	TGTGCCAGCAGCTACTACAACCGCGACTTGTACGGGGAGCTGTTTTTT
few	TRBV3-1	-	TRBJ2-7	CASSPSDSRHEQYF	TGTGCCAGCAGCCCTTCGGACAGTCGTCACGAGCAGTACTTC
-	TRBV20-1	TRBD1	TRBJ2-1	CSASRDRGPDDEQFF	TGCAGTGCTAGCCGGGACAGGGGGCCTGACGATGAGCAGTTCTTC
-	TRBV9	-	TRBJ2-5	CASSVRGAVQETQYF	TGTGCCAGCAGCGTCCGGGGGGCAGTACAAGAGACCCAGTACTTC
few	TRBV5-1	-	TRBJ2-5	CASTFWSYQETQYF	TGCGCCAGCACATTCTGGAGCTACCAAGAGACCCAGTACTTC
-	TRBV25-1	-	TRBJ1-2	CASSEAGVGYGYTF	TGTGCCAGCAGTGAAGCCGGGGTAGGCTATGGCTACACCTTC
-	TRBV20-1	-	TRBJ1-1	CSAPQRWVAGTEAFF	TGCAGTGCTCCTCAACGTTGGGTCGCGGGGACTGAAGCTTTCTTT
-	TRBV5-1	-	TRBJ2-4	CASSFFPSGTSPNIQYF	TGCGCCAGCAGCTTTTTCCCCTCCGGGACCTCCCCCAACATTCAGTACTTC
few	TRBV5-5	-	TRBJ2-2	CATLPRAGNTGELFF	TGTGCCACCCTGCCCAGGGCAGGTAACACCGGGGAGCTGTTTTTT
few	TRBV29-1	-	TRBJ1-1	CSVVGTWDTEAFF	TGCAGCGTTGTCGGGACCTGGGACACTGAAGCTTTCTTT
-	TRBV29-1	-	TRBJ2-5	CSVGIPLQETQYF	TGCAGCGTTGGAATCCCTCTCCAAGAGACCCAGTACTTC
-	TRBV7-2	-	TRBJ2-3	CASSLVSGRVTDTQYF	TGTGCCAGCAGCTTAGTTAGCGGCAGGGTCACAGATACGCAGTATTTT
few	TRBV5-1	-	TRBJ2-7	CASTPTGPNEQYF	TGCGCCAGCACCCCGACAGGTCCGAACGAGCAGTACTTC
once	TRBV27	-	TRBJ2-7	CASSGHQGMDYEQYF	TGTGCCAGCAGTGGACACCAGGGAATGGACTACGAGCAGTACTTC
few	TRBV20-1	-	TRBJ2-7	CSAGDVSYEQYF	TGCAGTGCGGGGGACGTCTCCTACGAGCAGTACTTC
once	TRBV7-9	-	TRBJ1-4	CASSGGLAVEKLFF	TGTGCCAGCAGCGGGGGCCTGGCGGTTGAAAAACTGTTTTTT
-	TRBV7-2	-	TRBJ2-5	CASSLAVGGASGETQYF	TGTGCCAGCAGCTTAGCGGTTGGGGGGGCCTCTGGAGAGACCCAGTACTTC
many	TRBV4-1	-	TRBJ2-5	CASSQEWQETQYF	TGCGCCAGCAGCCAAGAATGGCAAGAGACCCAGTACTTC
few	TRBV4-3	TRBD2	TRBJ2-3	CASSQGWRTWEGTDTQYF	TGCGCCAGCAGCCAAGGTTGGAGAACTTGGGAGGGGACAGATACGCAGTATTTT
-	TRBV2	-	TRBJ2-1	CASSERRSSYNEQFF	TGTGCCAGCAGTGAACGGAGGAGCTCCTACAATGAGCAGTTCTTC
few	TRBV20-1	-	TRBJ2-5	CSARGHTQETQYF	TGCAGTGCTAGGGGACATACCCAAGAGACCCAGTACTTC
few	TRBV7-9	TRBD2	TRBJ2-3	CASSLAPGASGPDTQYF	TGTGCCAGCAGCTTAGCGCCCGGGGCTAGCGGACCAGATACGCAGTATTTT
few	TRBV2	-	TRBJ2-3	CASSVNEDTQYF	TGTGCCAGCAGTGTAAATGAAGATACGCAGTATTTT